This passage covers 24 T cell receptor beta chains from one sample sequenced in a study of blood T cell repertoires in COVID-19. Clones were read by immunoSEQ multiplex PCR, and TCRdb kept only the in-frame ones, dropping some. The sample includes hundreds of thousands of clones, approximately 81% of them seen just once. The source material was peripheral blood. The receptors originated from a woman at least 80 years old with active or convalescent COVID-19.

This rearrangement joins TRBV30 to TRBJ1-1; 7 bases are shared with TRBD1. Germline-derived CDR1 and CDR2 are GTSNPN and SVGIG (reference sequence). V lost 3 bases to trimming and J lost 5 bases; unmatched junction nucleotides: 3. This CDR3 has 12 residues. The CDR3 is CAWSRQGTEAFF. CDR3 DNA: TGTGCCTGGAGCCGACAGGGAACTGAAGCTTTCTTT.

This sequence joins TRBV7-2 and TRBJ2-3; a possible D gene is TRBD2 (6 bases). Germline V gives CDR1 SGHTA, CDR2 FQGNSA. The CDR3 runs 13 residues. V lost 7 bases, J lost 5 bases, and 13 bases lay in between. The CDR3 spells CASTQGSGDTQYF. The CDR3 DNA is TGTGCCAGCACTCAGGGTAGCGGAGATACGCAGTATTTT. The full variable domain, completed using reference TRBV7-2 and TRBJ2-3, is GAGVSQSPSNKVTEKGKDVELRCDPISGHTALYWYRQSLGQGLEFLIYFQGNSAPDKSGLPSDRFSAERTGGSVSTLTIQRTQQEDSAVYLCASTQGSGDTQYFGPGTRLTVL.

This rearrangement joins TRBV6-5 to TRBJ1-2; D remains ambiguous. The CDR3 is 14 amino acids. Deletions cut 7 bases from V and 2 bases from J, with 14 bases between. Per germline, CDR1 MNHEY and CDR2 SVGAGI. The CDR3 DNA sequence: TGTGCCAGCATGGGATTACGGGGAAACTATGGCTACACCTTC. The encoded protein is CASMGLRGNYGYTF.

The chain joins TRBV4-2 to TRBJ2-3, with 7 positions matching TRBD2. The CDR3 loop spans 14 amino acids. V was clipped by 8 bases and J by 4 bases; unmatched bases: 9. In germline, CDR1 is LGHNA, CDR2 YNFKEQ. This CDR3 reads CASAKSGESDTQYF. CDR3 coding DNA: TGTGCCAGCGCCAAAAGCGGGGAATCAGATACGCAGTATTTT.

The chain combines TRBV20-1 with TRBJ1-1; D is possibly TRBD1 (5 bases). The CDR3 runs 11 residues. Trimming took off 3 bases at V and 6 bases at J, with 8 bases between the two ends. Germline assignment: CDR1 DFQATT and CDR2 SNEGSKA (reference sequence). CDR3 nucleotides: TGCAGTGCTAGCTTAGGGGCTGAAGCTTTCTTT. Translating gives CSASLGAEAFF.

This clone appeared once. This rearrangement joins TRBV7-2 to TRBJ1-1; D perhaps matches TRBD1 (6 bases). CDR1 SGHTA and CDR2 FQGNSA come from the germline V gene. The CDR3 is 14 residues long. The V and J ends lost 2 bases and 8 bases respectively, with 15 bases between them. CDR3 amino acids: CASSLTYREREAFF. The CDR3 DNA reads as TGTGCCAGCAGCTTAACCTACAGGGAACGAGAAGCTTTCTTT.

This chain joins TRBV19 and TRBJ1-1; 7 positions agree with TRBD1. CDR1 and CDR2 (germline): LNHDA, SQIVND (reference sequence). This CDR3 contains 15 residues. J was trimmed by 5 bases and V by 4 bases; bases with no gene match: 10. The CDR3 DNA follows: TGTGCCAGTAGTAGAGAGGGGGCTTGGGTAACTGAAGCTTTCTTT. Amino acids: CASSREGAWVTEAFF.

V usage is TRBV21-1 and J usage is TRBJ2-3; whether TRBD2, the table's D call, matches the DNA was not checked. TRBV21-1 corresponds to a pseudogene. The CDR3 totals 15 residues. CDR3 in amino acids: CASSKCSRGTDTQYF. The CDR3 nucleotides read TGTGCCAGCAGCAAATGTAGCCGTGGCACAGATACGCAGTATTTT.

This clone has just a few counts. V is TRBV2 and J is TRBJ2-1; weak D call: TRBD2 (6 bases). V lost 6 bases to trimming and J lost 4 bases, with 22 bases between them. The CDR3 is 17 amino acids. Germline-derived CDR1 and CDR2 are SNHLY and FYNNEI. The CDR3 sequence is CASREGLGLADYNEQFF. CDR3 bases: TGTGCCAGCAGGGAGGGGCTCGGGCTAGCAGATTACAATGAGCAGTTCTTC.

Concerning this clone: Other nucleotide sequences in the sample specify the same CDR3. The chain is built from TRBV5-1 and TRBJ2-7, with unresolved D. With 0 bases removed from V and 2 bases from J, the gap between germline ends came to 3 bases. Germline-derived CDR1 and CDR2 are SGHRS and YFSETQ. This CDR3 is 12 amino acids long. The CDR3 coding sequence is TGCGCCAGCAGCTTGGGCGCCTACGAGCAGTACTTC. Residues: CASSLGAYEQYF.

V gene TRBV6-2 or TRBV6-3 combines with J gene TRBJ1-2; unclear D gene. In germline, CDR1 is MNHEY, CDR2 SVGEGT. The CDR3 consists of 14 residues. Between the trimmed V and J ends, which lost 4 bases and 4 bases, there was a span of 13 bases. CDR3 amino acids: CASSWNTDGYGYTF. The CDR3 DNA is TGTGCCAGCAGTTGGAATACAGACGGCTATGGCTACACCTTC.

DNA for the CDR3: TGCGCCAGCAGCTTGGTACTAGCGGGAAATGAGCAGTTCTTC. This codes for CASSLVLAGNEQFF. The rearrangement links TRBV5-1 to TRBJ2-1; 10 bases match TRBD2. Germline CDR1 SGHRS, CDR2 YFSETQ. J lost 7 bases, V lost 0 bases, and 1 base had no gene match. This CDR3 spans 14 amino acids.

The gene calls are TRBV5-4 and TRBJ2-4, with D possibly matching TRBD2 (7 bases). V was pared by 4 bases and J by 4 bases, with 12 bases between. This CDR3 is 14 amino acids long. Germline V gives CDR1 SGHNT, CDR2 YYREEE (reference sequence). The CDR3 is CASSLGGGKNIQYF. CDR3 in DNA: TGTGCCAGCAGCCTAGGGGGGGGTAAAAACATTCAGTACTTC.

The genes are TRBV11-3 and TRBJ2-7; D unresolved. The CDR3 loop spans 14 amino acids. CDR1 is SGHNT, CDR2 YENEEA, per germline. Trimming cost V 3 bases and J 2 bases, with 11 bases left between them. The CDR3 reads CASSFTQATYEQYF. The CDR3 DNA reads TGTGCCAGCAGCTTTACGCAGGCCACCTACGAGCAGTACTTC. Combining the CDR3 with reference TRBV11-3 and TRBJ2-7 gives the whole variable domain EAGVVQSPRYKIIEKKQPVAFWCNPISGHNTLYWYLQNLGQGPELLIRYENEEAVDDSQLPKDRFSAERLKGVDSTLKIQPAELGDSAVYLCASSFTQATYEQYFGPGTRLTVT.

The rearrangement links TRBV6-6 to TRBJ1-2; D perhaps matches TRBD1 (5 bases). V was pared by 5 bases and J by 6 bases, with 13 bases between. The CDR3 spans 13 residues. The germline V gene encodes CDR1 MNHNY and CDR2 SVGAGI (reference sequence). CDR3 amino acids: CASSITRGDGYTF. The CDR3 nucleotides are TGTGCCAGCAGTATCACTCGGGGGGATGGCTACACCTTC.

The rearrangement uses TRBV7-2 and TRBJ2-7; D call uncertain. CDR1 and CDR2 from the germline V gene are SGHTA and FQGNSA. Trimming cost V 1 base and J 3 bases, with 10 bases left between them. CDR3 length: 14 amino acids. The CDR3 loop is CASSLGLTVYEQYF. The CDR3, as DNA: TGTGCCAGCAGCTTAGGTTTAACGGTCTACGAGCAGTACTTC.

This clone was detected a few times. The V and J genes are TRBV5-1 and TRBJ1-5; perhaps TRBD1 as D (6 bases). CDR3 length equals 14 residues. V lost 1 base and J lost 5, with 10 bases in between. Germline-derived CDR1 and CDR2 are SGHRS and YFSETQ. The CDR3 DNA sequence: TGCGCCAGCAGCTTGACAGGGTGGCATCAGCCCCAGCATTTT. It encodes CASSLTGWHQPQHF.

The chain links TRBV9 to TRBJ2-3; D may be TRBD2 (7 bases). The CDR3 totals 17 residues. V was clipped by 4 bases and J by 1 base, with 19 bases between them. CDR1 SGDLS and CDR2 YYNGEE come from the germline V gene. This chain's CDR3 is CASSPTGGGPGTDTQYF. In nucleotides, the CDR3 is TGTGCCAGCAGCCCGACGGGGGGCGGACCTGGCACAGATACGCAGTATTTT.

The J gene is TRBJ1-3, the V gene TRBV20-1, with a tentative D call TRBD1 (5 bases). This CDR3 spans 11 amino acids. V was clipped by 4 bases and J by 15 bases, with 16 bases between them. Germline values: CDR1 DFQATT, CDR2 SNEGSKA (reference sequence). The DNA of the CDR3 is TGCAGTGCTAATAGCGGGGGGGTTCAATATTTT. It yields the protein CSANSGGVQYF.

J is TRBJ1-2 and V is TRBV5-1; the match to TRBD1 covers 10 bases. The CDR3 length is 18 residues. CDR1 SGHRS and CDR2 YFSETQ come from the germline V gene. Trimming took 2 bases from V and 4 from J; bases not matched to a gene: 14. The CDR3 sequence: CASSFSQSGTGELYGYTF. The CDR3 DNA reads TGCGCCAGCAGCTTTTCCCAATCCGGGACAGGGGAACTCTATGGCTACACCTTC.

This clone has a handful of counts. V usage is TRBV7-2 and J usage is TRBJ2-3, with a tentative D call TRBD1 (6 bases). The CDR3 sequence is 13 residues long. Germline lookup yields CDR1 SGHTA and CDR2 FQGNSA. V lost 5 bases and J lost 3, with 9 bases in between. CDR3 in DNA: TGTGCCAGCAGCCGCGGACAGACAGATACGCAGTATTTT. This sequence encodes CASSRGQTDTQYF. Variable domain in full (rest from reference TRBV7-2 and TRBJ2-3): GAGVSQSPSNKVTEKGKDVELRCDPISGHTALYWYRQSLGQGLEFLIYFQGNSAPDKSGLPSDRFSAERTGGSVSTLTIQRTQQEDSAVYLCASSRGQTDTQYFGPGTRLTVL.

The rearrangement uses TRBV27 and TRBJ1-1; 10 bases agree with TRBD1. The CDR3 extends over 15 amino acids. Germline values: CDR1 MNHEY, CDR2 SMNVEV (reference sequence). The V segment lost 1 base and the J segment 10 bases; nucleotides outside the gene matches: 9. CDR3 in DNA: TGTGCCAGCAGTTTATTACTGAACGGACAGGGGGTAGCTTTCTTT. It codes for CASSLLLNGQGVAFF.

CDR3 nucleotides: TGTGCCAGCGGGGAGGGGGGCCTTCTATCCCTCCACTTT. It is translated as CASGEGGLLSLHF. The V gene is TRBV7-2, the J gene TRBJ1-6; TRBD1 is a possible D gene (6 bases). CDR1 is SGHTA, CDR2 FQGNSA, per germline. This CDR3 is built from 13 residues. V was pared by 8 bases and J by 14 bases, with 19 bases between.

This chain uses TRBV19 with TRBJ1-6; D is unresolved. Germline lookup yields CDR1 LNHDA and CDR2 SQIVND (reference sequence). Trimming stripped 6 bases from V and 8 bases from J, with 11 bases between. The CDR3 covers 13 residues. For the CDR3, the DNA is TGTGCCAGTAGCACAAACGCGGATTCACCCCTCCACTTT. Translated, it gives CASSTNADSPLHF.